A single T cell receptor beta chain is shown here with its context. The data were taken from a study of control samples from healthy donors and cancer patients. Sequenced by immunoSEQ multiplex PCR; TCRdb stores in-frame clones only, minus some. The data contain 55,000 to 75,000 clones, around 87% of them singletons. This CDR3 has 15 amino acids. Germline CDR1 is MNHEY and CDR2 is SVGEGT. Trimming cost V 4 bases and J 0 bases, with 10 bases left between them. The chain combines TRBV6-2 or TRBV6-3 with TRBJ1-5; possibly TRBD1 for D (5 bases). This TCR was sampled from a woman aged 45-65 years with head and neck cancer. The sequenced sample was PBMCs. For the CDR3, the DNA is TGTGCCAGCAGTTCTTACGGGGGTAGCAATCAGCCCCAGCATTTT. It specifies CASSSYGGSNQPQHF.